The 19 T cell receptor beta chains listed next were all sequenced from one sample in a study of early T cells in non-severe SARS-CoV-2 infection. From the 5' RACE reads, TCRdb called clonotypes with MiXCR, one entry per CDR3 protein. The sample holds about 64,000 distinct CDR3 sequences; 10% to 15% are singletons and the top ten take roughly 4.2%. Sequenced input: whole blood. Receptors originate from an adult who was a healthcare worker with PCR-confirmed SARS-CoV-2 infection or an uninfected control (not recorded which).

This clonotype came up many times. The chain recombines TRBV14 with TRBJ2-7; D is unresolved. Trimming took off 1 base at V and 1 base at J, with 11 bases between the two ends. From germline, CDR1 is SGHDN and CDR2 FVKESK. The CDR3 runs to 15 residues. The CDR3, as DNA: TGTGCCAGCAGCCAAGCGAGGACCGCATCCTACGAGCAGTACTTC. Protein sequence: CASSQARTASYEQYF.

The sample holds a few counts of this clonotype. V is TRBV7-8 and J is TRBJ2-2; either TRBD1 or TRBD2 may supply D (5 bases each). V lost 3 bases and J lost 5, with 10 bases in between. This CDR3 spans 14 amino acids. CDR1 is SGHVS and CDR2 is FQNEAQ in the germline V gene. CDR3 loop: CASSFEGMTGELFF. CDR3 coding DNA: TGTGCCAGCAGCTTTGAGGGGATGACCGGGGAGCTGTTTTTT.

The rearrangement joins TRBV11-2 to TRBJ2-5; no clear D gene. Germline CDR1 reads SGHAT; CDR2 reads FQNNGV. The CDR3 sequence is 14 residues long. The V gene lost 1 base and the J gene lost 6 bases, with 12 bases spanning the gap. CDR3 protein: CASSLGRQRKTQYF. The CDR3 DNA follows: TGTGCCAGCAGCTTAGGACGGCAGCGAAAGACCCAGTACTTC.

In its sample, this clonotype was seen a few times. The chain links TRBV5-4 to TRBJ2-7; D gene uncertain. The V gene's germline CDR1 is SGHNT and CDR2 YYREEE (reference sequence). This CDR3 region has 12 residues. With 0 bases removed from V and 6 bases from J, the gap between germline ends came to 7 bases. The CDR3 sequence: CASSLDGFEQYF. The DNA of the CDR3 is TGTGCCAGCAGCTTGGACGGCTTCGAGCAGTACTTC.

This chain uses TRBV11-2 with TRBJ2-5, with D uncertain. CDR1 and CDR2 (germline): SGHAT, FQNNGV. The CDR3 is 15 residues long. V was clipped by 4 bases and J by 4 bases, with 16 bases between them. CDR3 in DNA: TGTGCCAGCAGCTCCAACCGCTTAGGGTCAGAGACCCAGTACTTC. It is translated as CASSSNRLGSETQYF.

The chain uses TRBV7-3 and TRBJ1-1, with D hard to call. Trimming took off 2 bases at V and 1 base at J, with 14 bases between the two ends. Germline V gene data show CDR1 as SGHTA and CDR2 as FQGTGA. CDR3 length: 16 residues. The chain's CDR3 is CASSLGPPRGNTEAFF. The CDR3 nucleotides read TGTGCCAGCAGCTTAGGTCCCCCTCGGGGGAACACTGAAGCTTTCTTT.

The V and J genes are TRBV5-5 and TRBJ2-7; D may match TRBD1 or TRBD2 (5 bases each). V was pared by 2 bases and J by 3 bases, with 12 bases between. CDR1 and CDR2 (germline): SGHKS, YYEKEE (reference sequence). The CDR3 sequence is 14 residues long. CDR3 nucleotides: TGTGCCAGCAGCTTCAGGGTGAGGGACTACGAGCAGTACTTC. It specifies CASSFRVRDYEQYF.

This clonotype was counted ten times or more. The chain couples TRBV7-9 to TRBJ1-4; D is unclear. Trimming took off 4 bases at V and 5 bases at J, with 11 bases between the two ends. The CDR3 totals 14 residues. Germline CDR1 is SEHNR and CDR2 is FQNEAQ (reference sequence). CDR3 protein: CASSWSRSNEKLFF. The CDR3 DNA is TGTGCCAGCAGCTGGAGTCGGAGCAATGAAAAACTGTTTTTT.

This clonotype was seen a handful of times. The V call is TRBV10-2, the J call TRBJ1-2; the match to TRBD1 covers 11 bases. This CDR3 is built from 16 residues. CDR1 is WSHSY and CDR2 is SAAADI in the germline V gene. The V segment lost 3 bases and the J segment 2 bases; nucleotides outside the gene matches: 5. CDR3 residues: CASSEGTGGVNYGYTF. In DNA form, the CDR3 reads TGCGCCAGCAGTGAAGGGACAGGGGGAGTGAACTATGGCTACACCTTC.

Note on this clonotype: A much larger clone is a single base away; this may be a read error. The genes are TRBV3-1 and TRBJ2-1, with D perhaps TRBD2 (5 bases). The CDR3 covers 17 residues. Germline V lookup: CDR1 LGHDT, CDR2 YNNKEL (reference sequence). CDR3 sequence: CASNQDRSGPPKNEQFF. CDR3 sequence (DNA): TGTGCCAGCAACCAAGATCGGAGCGGACCTCCTAAGAATGAGCAGTTCTTC.

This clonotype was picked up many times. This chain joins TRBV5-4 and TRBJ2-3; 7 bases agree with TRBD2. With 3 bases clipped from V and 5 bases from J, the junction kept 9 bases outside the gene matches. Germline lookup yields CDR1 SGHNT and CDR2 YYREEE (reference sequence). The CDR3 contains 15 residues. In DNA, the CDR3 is TGTGCCAGCAGCTCAAGTTTACTAGCGCGAGATACGCAGTATTTT. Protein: CASSSSLLARDTQYF.

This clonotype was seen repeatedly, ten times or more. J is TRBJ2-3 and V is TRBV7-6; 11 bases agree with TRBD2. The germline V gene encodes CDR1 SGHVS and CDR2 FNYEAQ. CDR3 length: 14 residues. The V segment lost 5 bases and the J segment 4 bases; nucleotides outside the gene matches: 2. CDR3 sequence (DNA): TGTGCCAGCAGCCGGACTAGCGGGTCAGATACGCAGTATTTT. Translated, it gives CASSRTSGSDTQYF.

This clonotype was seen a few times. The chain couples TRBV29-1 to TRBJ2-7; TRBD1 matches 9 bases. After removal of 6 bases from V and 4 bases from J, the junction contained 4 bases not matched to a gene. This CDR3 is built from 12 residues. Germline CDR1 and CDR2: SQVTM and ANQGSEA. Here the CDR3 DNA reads TGCAGCGTCCGGACAGGGGTGTACGAGCAGTACTTC. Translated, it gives CSVRTGVYEQYF.

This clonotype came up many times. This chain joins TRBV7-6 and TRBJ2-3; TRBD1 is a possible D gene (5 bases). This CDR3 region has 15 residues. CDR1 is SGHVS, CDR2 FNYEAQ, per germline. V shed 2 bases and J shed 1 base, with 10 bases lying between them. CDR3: CASSLNQGRTDTQYF. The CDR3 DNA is TGTGCCAGCAGCTTAAACCAGGGCCGCACAGATACGCAGTATTTT.

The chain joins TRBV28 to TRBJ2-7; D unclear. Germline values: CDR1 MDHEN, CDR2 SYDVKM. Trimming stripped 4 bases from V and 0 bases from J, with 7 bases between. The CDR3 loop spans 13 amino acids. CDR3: CASSSSDSYEQYF. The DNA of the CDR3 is TGTGCCAGCAGTTCGAGTGACTCCTACGAGCAGTACTTC.

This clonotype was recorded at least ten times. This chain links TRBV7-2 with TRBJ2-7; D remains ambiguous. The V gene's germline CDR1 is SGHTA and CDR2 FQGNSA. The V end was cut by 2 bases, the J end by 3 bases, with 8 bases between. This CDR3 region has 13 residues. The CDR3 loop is CASSLRQDYEQYF. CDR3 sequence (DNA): TGTGCCAGCAGCTTACGCCAAGACTACGAGCAGTACTTC.

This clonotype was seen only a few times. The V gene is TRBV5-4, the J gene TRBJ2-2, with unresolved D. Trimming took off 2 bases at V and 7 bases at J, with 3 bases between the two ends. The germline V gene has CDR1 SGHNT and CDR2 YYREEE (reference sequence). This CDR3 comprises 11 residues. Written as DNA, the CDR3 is TGTGCCAGCAGCTTCAACGGGGAGCTGTTTTTT. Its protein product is CASSFNGELFF.

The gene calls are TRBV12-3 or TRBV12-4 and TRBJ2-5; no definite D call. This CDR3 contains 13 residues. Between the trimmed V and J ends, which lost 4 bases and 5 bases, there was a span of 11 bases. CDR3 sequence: CASSSVGMETQYF. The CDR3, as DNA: TGTGCCAGCAGTTCTGTCGGCATGGAGACCCAGTACTTC.

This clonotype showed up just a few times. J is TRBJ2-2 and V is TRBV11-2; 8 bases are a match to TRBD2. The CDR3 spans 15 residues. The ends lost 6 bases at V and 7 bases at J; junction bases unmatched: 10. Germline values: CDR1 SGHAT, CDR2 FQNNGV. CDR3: CASRRRRGADGELFF. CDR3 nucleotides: TGTGCCAGCAGGCGCAGGCGGGGGGCTGACGGGGAGCTGTTTTTT. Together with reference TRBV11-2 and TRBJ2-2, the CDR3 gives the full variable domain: EAGVAQSPRYKIIEKRQSVAFWCNPISGHATLYWYQQILGQGPKLLIQFQNNGVVDDSQLPKDRFSAERLKGVDSTLKIQPAKLEDSAVYLCASRRRRGADGELFFGEGSRLTVL.